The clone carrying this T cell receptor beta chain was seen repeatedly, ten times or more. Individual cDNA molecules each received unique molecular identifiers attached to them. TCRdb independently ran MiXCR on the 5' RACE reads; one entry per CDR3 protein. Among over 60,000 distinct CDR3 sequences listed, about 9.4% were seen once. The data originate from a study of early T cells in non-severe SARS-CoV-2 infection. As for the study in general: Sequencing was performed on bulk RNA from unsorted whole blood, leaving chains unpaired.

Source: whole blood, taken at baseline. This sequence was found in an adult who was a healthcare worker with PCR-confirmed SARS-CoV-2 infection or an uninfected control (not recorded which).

The CDR3 bases are TGTGCCAGCAGCTTAGGTAACGGGGGGGCTGGCACAGATACGCAGTATTTT. This codes for CASSLGNGGAGTDTQYF. The genes are TRBV11-2 and TRBJ2-3; 8 bases match TRBD2. The trim removed 1 base at V and 1 base at J, leaving 7 bases unmatched. This CDR3 is 17 amino acids long. The germline gives CDR1 SGHAT, CDR2 FQNNGV.